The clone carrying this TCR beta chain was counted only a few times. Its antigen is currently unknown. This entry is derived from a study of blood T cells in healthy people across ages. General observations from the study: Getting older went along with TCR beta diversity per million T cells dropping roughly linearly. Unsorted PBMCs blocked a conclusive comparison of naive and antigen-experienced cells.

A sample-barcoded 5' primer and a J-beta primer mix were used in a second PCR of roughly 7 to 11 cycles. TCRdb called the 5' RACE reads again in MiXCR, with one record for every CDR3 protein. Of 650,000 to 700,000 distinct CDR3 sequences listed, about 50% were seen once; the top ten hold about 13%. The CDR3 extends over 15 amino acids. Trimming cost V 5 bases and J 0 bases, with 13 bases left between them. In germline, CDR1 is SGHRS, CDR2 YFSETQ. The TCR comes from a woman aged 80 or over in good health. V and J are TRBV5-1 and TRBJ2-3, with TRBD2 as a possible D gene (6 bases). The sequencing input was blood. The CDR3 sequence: CASRIYGGSTDTQYF. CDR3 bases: TGCGCCAGCAGAATATACGGGGGAAGCACAGATACGCAGTATTTT. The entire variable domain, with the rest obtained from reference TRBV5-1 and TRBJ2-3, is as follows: KAGVTQTPRYLIKTRGQQVTLSCSPISGHRSVSWYQQTPGQGLQFLFEYFSETQRNKGNFPGRFSGRQFSNSRSEMNVSTLELGDSALYLCASRIYGGSTDTQYFGPGTRLTVL.